Listed here are 17 T cell receptor beta chains from one sample, sequenced in a study of early T cells in non-severe SARS-CoV-2 infection. TCRdb reanalysed the 5' RACE reads using MiXCR and keeps one entry per CDR3 protein. The table includes about 40,000 distinct CDR3 sequences, about 25% detected once. The sample in question was whole blood, obtained at baseline. The source of these receptors is an adult who was a healthcare worker with PCR-confirmed SARS-CoV-2 infection or an uninfected control (not recorded which).

The V call is TRBV29-1, the J call TRBJ1-2, with 8 nucleotides matching TRBD1. CDR3 length: 13 amino acids. V lost 6 bases and J lost 8; bases outside the gene matches: 11. Germline V gene sequence: CDR1 SQVTM, CDR2 ANQGSEA. CDR3 in amino acids: CSVPRGQGLGYTF. The CDR3 coding sequence is TGCAGCGTCCCCCGAGGACAGGGCCTCGGCTACACCTTC. The variable domain in full, completed from reference TRBV29-1 and TRBJ1-2, reads SAVISQKPSRDICQRGTSLTIQCQVDSQVTMMFWYRQQPGQSLTLIATANQGSEATYESGFVIDKFPISRPNLTFSTLTVSNMSPEDSSIYLCSVPRGQGLGYTFGSGTRLTVV.

V and J are TRBV6-5 and TRBJ2-1; 8 bases agree with TRBD1. The trim removed 10 bases at V and 7 bases at J, leaving 15 bases unmatched. This CDR3 has 15 amino acids. Germline V gene data show CDR1 as MNHEY and CDR2 as SVGAGI. CDR3 nucleotide sequence: TGTGCCACCTCGAAAGGCCAGGGGGCAGGAAATGAGCAGTTCTTC. Translating it yields CATSKGQGAGNEQFF.

The V and J genes are TRBV18 and TRBJ2-3; TRBD1 agrees at 8 bases. This CDR3 spans 13 amino acids. Per the germline V gene, CDR1 is KGHSH and CDR2 is LQKENI. V was clipped by 6 bases and J by 6 bases; unmatched bases: 5. The CDR3 DNA follows: TGTGCCAGCTCCTCGGACAGGGTTGATACGCAGTATTTT. Translating it yields CASSSDRVDTQYF.

The genes are TRBV12-5 and TRBJ1-2, with D hard to call. The CDR3 is 13 amino acids. Trimming removed 0 bases from V and 4 bases from J, with 6 bases in between. CDR1 and CDR2 (germline): LGHNT, FRNRAP. Here the CDR3 reads CASGLVVSYGYTF. CDR3 in DNA: TGTGCTAGTGGTTTGGTAGTAAGCTATGGCTACACCTTC.

This clonotype was detected only a few times. The chain has TRBV12-5 and TRBJ2-3; the D gene is possibly TRBD1 (6 bases). CDR3 length: 17 amino acids. Trimming removed 1 base from V and 0 bases from J, with 14 bases in between. Per the germline V gene, CDR1 is LGHNT and CDR2 is FRNRAP. CDR3 sequence: CASGLGLSGASTDTQYF. In nucleotides, the CDR3 is TGTGCTAGTGGTTTGGGTCTGTCAGGGGCTAGCACAGATACGCAGTATTTT.

The chain has TRBV30 and TRBJ1-4; unclear D gene. Germline V gene lookup returns CDR1 GTSNPN and CDR2 SVGIG (reference sequence). V dropped 2 bases and J dropped 4 bases, with 8 bases sitting between them. The CDR3 covers 13 residues. The CDR3 DNA reads as TGTGCCTGGAGTAACAGATTTAATGAAAAACTGTTTTTT. Amino acids: CAWSNRFNEKLFF.

The chain is built from TRBV27 and TRBJ2-2, with D uncertain. Germline V CDR1 and CDR2: MNHEY, SMNVEV (reference sequence). Trimming cost V 8 bases and J 2 bases, with 3 bases left between them. The CDR3 runs 11 residues. CDR3 region: CASSNTGELFF. The CDR3 DNA reads TGTGCCAGCTCAAACACCGGGGAGCTGTTTTTT.

The chain joins TRBV12-3 or TRBV12-4 to TRBJ2-1; 7 positions match TRBD2. The CDR3 spans 16 residues. V dropped 5 bases and J dropped 1; count of bases not matched to a gene: 8. The CDR3 nucleotides read TGTGCCAGCAGTCCCGGGACTATATCGTCCTACAATGAGCAGTTCTTC. Its protein is CASSPGTISSYNEQFF.

The V and J genes are TRBV10-3 and TRBJ1-3; D uncertain. V was shortened by 2 bases and J by 0 bases, with 5 bases between the two germline ends. Germline-derived CDR1 and CDR2 are ENHRY and SYGVKD. The CDR3 covers 14 residues. CDR3 loop: CAISEAFSGNTIYF. The CDR3 nucleotides are TGTGCCATCAGTGAGGCCTTCTCTGGAAACACCATATATTTT.

V usage is TRBV3-1 and J usage is TRBJ1-1; the D is unclear. V gave up 1 base and J gave up 4 bases, with 13 bases separating them. Germline V lookup: CDR1 LGHDT, CDR2 YNNKEL (reference sequence). CDR3 length: 15 residues. This CDR3 is CASSQGKGHGTEAFF. CDR3 DNA sequence: TGTGCCAGCAGCCAAGGAAAAGGGCATGGCACTGAAGCTTTCTTT.

The chain links TRBV30 to TRBJ1-1; TRBD1 might be the D (5 bases). V dropped 3 bases and J dropped 2 bases, with 13 bases sitting between them. The CDR3 runs to 14 residues. CDR1 GTSNPN and CDR2 SVGIG come from the germline V gene (reference sequence). CDR3: CAWRVQGPNTEAFF. The CDR3 DNA is TGTGCCTGGAGGGTCCAGGGCCCTAACACTGAAGCTTTCTTT.

The V call is TRBV18, the J call TRBJ2-7; D is undetermined. Germline V CDR1 and CDR2: KGHSH, LQKENI. CDR3 length: 17 residues. Deletions cut 4 bases from V and 0 bases from J, with 19 bases between. DNA of the CDR3: TGTGCCAGCTCACGAGTAAGCCGGAGCCGGAGCTCCTACGAGCAGTACTTC. Residues: CASSRVSRSRSSYEQYF.

Only a few counts were recorded for this clonotype. This chain uses TRBV11-2 with TRBJ1-1; no clear D. The ends were cut back, 8 bases at V and 7 bases at J, with 14 bases in the middle. Germline CDR1 and CDR2: SGHAT and FQNNGV. The CDR3 is made up of 12 amino acids. DNA of the CDR3: TGTGCCAGCGCGGCGCAGGAGATTGAAGCTTTCTTT. Translation gives CASAAQEIEAFF.

In this sample, this clonotype turned up a few times. V gene TRBV6-6 combines with J gene TRBJ2-5; TRBD1 matches 9 bases. From germline, CDR1 is MNHNY and CDR2 SVGAGI (reference sequence). With V trimmed by 5 bases and J by 1 base, 14 bases remained unmatched. The CDR3 extends over 18 amino acids. The CDR3 reads CASSPTETDRGFQETQYF. The CDR3 nucleotides read TGTGCCAGCAGTCCGACGGAGACGGACAGGGGTTTCCAAGAGACCCAGTACTTC.

The rearrangement links TRBV19 to TRBJ2-1, with 9 bases lining up with TRBD2. With V trimmed by 5 bases and J by 5 bases, 7 bases remained unmatched. This CDR3 is 15 amino acids long. Germline CDR1 is LNHDA and CDR2 is SQIVND (reference sequence). The chain's CDR3 is CASSSRTSDHNEQFF. CDR3 in DNA: TGTGCCAGTAGTTCTAGGACTAGCGACCACAATGAGCAGTTCTTC. Supplemented by reference TRBV19 and TRBJ2-1, the full variable domain reads DGGITQSPKYLFRKEGQNVTLSCEQNLNHDAMYWYRQDPGQGLRLIYYSQIVNDFQKGDIAEGYSVSREKKESFPLTVTSAQKNPTAFYLCASSSRTSDHNEQFFGPGTRLTVL.

The sample holds a few counts of this clonotype. CDR3 DNA: TGTGCCTGGACCCACACAGGGATCACTGAAGCTTTCTTT. Translated: CAWTHTGITEAFF. This chain joins TRBV30 and TRBJ1-1, with D possibly being TRBD1 (6 bases). This CDR3 is built from 13 residues. Trimming pared 4 bases from V and 4 bases from J, leaving 13 bases between. Germline V gene sequence: CDR1 GTSNPN, CDR2 SVGIG (reference sequence).

This clonotype has just a few counts. The rearrangement uses TRBV18 and TRBJ2-7; 8 positions agree with TRBD2. CDR3 length: 16 amino acids. CDR1 is KGHSH and CDR2 is LQKENI in the germline V gene. Unmatched junction bases numbered 7, after V lost 3 bases and J lost 0 bases. The CDR3 DNA is TGTGCCAGCTCACCGGCGGGGGGTGTGAGCTCCTACGAGCAGTACTTC. Translated, it gives CASSPAGGVSSYEQYF. The entire variable domain, with the rest obtained from reference TRBV18 and TRBJ2-7, is as follows: NAGVMQNPRHLVRRRGQEARLRCSPMKGHSHVYWYRQLPEEGLKFMVYLQKENIIDESGMPKERFSAEFPKEGPSILRIQQVVRGDSAAYFCASSPAGGVSSYEQYFGPGTRLTVT.